This T cell receptor (beta chain) was profiled in a study of T cells in Graves' hyperthyroidism and ophthalmopathy. The study's findings and limits: From stable hyperthyroidism, ophthalmopathy was separated by a 13 V-J model. Among thyroid clonotypes expanded above 0.001, most also appeared in blood.

The germline gives CDR1 SGHRS, CDR2 YFSETQ. This CDR3 region has 15 residues. The V segment lost 4 bases and the J segment 4 bases; nucleotides outside the gene matches: 7. Over 8 ml fresh peripheral blood yielded the PBMCs. Regarding this clonotype: What it binds is unknown.

Amplification targeted TCR beta CDR3 regions from RNA transcripts. Initially, a first-round RT-PCR of the TCR CDR3 employed the HTBI primer set. TCRdb re-called the multiplex PCR reads with MiXCR, one entry per CDR3 protein. Altogether roughly 600,000 distinct CDR3 sequences are present, roughly 15% being singletons, with the ten largest covering around 12%. This TCR was sampled from a woman aged 45-65 years with Graves' ophthalmopathy. The genes are TRBV5-1 and TRBJ1-2, with 10 bases matching TRBD1. Sample: blood. The CDR3 spells CASSPTGGAVYGYTF. The CDR3 coding sequence is TGCGCCAGCAGCCCGACAGGGGGCGCCGTCTATGGCTACACCTTC. Combining the CDR3 with reference TRBV5-1 and TRBJ1-2 gives the whole variable domain KAGVTQTPRYLIKTRGQQVTLSCSPISGHRSVSWYQQTPGQGLQFLFEYFSETQRNKGNFPGRFSGRQFSNSRSEMNVSTLELGDSALYLCASSPTGGAVYGYTFGSGTRLTVV.